This T cell receptor beta chain came from a study of cytomegalovirus exposure and HLA in healthy donors. Study results and caveats: Upon later analysis, HLA-associated TCR beta chains proved more clonally expanded than other, equally common chains. Whilst most TCR sequences proved rare, a subset of public TCRs occurred across many donors. HLA allele associations emerged for 15,000 to 20,000 TCR beta sequences in a later analysis, at 0.05 false discovery rate. Presence/absence results assume similar sequencing depth per donor, which may not hold.

The V gene's germline CDR1 is SEHNR and CDR2 FQNEAQ (reference sequence). Losses at the gene ends were 4 bases for V and 3 bases for J; bases not matched to a gene: 7. The CDR3 covers 15 residues. A word on this clone: What it recognizes is unknown.

The PCR employed 60 Vbeta primers together with 13 Jbeta primers. Measured with immunoSEQ multiplex PCR; TCRdb has only the in-frame clones, and not every one. The sample consists of about 140,000 clones, approximately 80% of them appearing once. The clonotype was recovered from a male donor in good health and CMV-seronegative. The J gene is TRBJ2-7, the V gene TRBV7-9, with 9 bases matching TRBD1. The specimen was PBMCs. The CDR3 nucleotides are TGTGCCAGCAGCTCCACGGGACAGGGTTACTACGAGCAGTACTTC. It specifies CASSSTGQGYYEQYF.